The T cell receptor (beta chain) described here comes from a study of blood T cell repertoires in COVID-19. Across the whole study: Material from acute and convalescent COVID-19 was sourced from the United States, Italy and Spain. PBMCs, B-cell-depleted T cells, or T cells were the source of the cDNA or gDNA that made up the material.

CDR3 length equals 14 residues. V dropped 2 bases and J dropped 4 bases, with 11 bases sitting between them. Germline loops: CDR1 LNHDA, CDR2 SQIVND (reference sequence). Original processing methods: Amplification from reference gene primers served as the basis for estimated nucleated cell counts. Only in-frame clones appear in the TCRdb table, and some are missing; sequencing was by immunoSEQ multiplex PCR. V and J calls and clone size are as listed in that table; D and trimming were resolved from the DNA. This table holds approximately 82,000 clones, about 86% found once. This TCR derives from a woman aged 55-70 years with acute or convalescent COVID-19. The sample taken for sequencing was peripheral blood. The chain couples TRBV19 to TRBJ1-2; D remains unclear. The CDR3 is CASSIRGFGYGYTF. The CDR3 DNA follows: TGTGCCAGTAGTATACGGGGATTCGGCTATGGCTACACCTTC.